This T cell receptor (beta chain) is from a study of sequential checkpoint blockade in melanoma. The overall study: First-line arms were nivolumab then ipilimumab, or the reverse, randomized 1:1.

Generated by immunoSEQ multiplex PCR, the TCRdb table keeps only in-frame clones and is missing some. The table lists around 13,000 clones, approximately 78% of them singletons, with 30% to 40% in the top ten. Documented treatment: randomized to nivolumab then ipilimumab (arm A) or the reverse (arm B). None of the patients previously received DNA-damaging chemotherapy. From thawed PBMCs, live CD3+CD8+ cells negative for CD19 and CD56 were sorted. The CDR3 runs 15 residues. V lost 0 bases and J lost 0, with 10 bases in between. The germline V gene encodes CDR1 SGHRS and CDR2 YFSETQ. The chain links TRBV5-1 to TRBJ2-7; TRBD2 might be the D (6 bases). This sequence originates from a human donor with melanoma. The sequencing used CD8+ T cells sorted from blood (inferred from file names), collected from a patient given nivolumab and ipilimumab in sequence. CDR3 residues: CASSLEGLFSYEQYF. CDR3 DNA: TGCGCCAGCAGCTTGGAGGGACTCTTCTCCTACGAGCAGTACTTC.